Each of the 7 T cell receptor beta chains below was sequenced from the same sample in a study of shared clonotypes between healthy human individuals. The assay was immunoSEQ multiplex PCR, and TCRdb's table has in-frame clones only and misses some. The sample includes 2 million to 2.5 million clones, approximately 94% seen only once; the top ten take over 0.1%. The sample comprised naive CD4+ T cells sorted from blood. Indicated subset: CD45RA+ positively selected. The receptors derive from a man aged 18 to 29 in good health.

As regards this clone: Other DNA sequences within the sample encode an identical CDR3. The CDR3 nucleotides read TGCAGCGTTGAAAGAGAGACCCAGTACTTC. Translating gives CSVERETQYF. This chain joins TRBV29-1 and TRBJ2-5; D unresolved. Trimming left V 2 bases short and J 4 bases short, with 2 bases between. The germline gives CDR1 SQVTM, CDR2 ANQGSEA. This CDR3 contains 10 residues.

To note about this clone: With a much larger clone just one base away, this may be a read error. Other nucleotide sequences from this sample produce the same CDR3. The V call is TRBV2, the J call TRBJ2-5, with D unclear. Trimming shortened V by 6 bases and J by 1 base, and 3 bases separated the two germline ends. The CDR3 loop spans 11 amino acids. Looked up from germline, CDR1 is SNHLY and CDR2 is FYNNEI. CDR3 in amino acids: CASSLQETQYF. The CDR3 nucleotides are TGTGCCAGCAGCCTCCAAGAGACCCAGTACTTC.

The CDR3 DNA reads as TGCGCCAGCAGCGACCGTCCGAACACCGGGGAGCTGTTTTTT. This gives the protein CASSDRPNTGELFF. This chain links TRBV5-1 with TRBJ2-2; D is ambiguous. The germline CDR1 and CDR2 sequences are SGHRS and YFSETQ. The CDR3 length is 14 residues. V was shortened by 4 bases and J by 0 bases, with 7 bases between the two germline ends. The full variable domain, with the rest looked up from reference TRBV5-1 and TRBJ2-2, is KAGVTQTPRYLIKTRGQQVTLSCSPISGHRSVSWYQQTPGQGLQFLFEYFSETQRNKGNFPGRFSGRQFSNSRSEMNVSTLELGDSALYLCASSDRPNTGELFFGEGSRLTVL.

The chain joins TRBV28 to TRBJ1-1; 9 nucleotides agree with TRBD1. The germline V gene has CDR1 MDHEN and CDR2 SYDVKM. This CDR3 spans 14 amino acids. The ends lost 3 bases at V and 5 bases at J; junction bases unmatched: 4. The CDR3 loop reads CASSFLDRGTEAFF. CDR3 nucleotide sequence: TGTGCCAGCAGTTTCCTAGACAGGGGGACTGAAGCTTTCTTT.

This CDR3 is CASFGLAAYNEQFF. Written as DNA, the CDR3 is TGTGCCAGCTTTGGACTAGCGGCCTACAATGAGCAGTTCTTC. The chain carries TRBV6-1 and TRBJ2-1, with 10 nucleotides matching TRBD2. Germline CDR1 MNHNS, CDR2 SASEGT. After removal of 8 bases from V and 2 bases from J, the junction contained 3 bases not matched to a gene. This CDR3 is built from 14 residues.

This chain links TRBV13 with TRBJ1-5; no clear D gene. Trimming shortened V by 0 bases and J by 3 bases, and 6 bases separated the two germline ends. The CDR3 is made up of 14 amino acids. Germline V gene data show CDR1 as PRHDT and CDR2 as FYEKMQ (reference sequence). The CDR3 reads CASSLGRNNQPQHF. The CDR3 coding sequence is TGTGCCAGCAGCTTAGGCCGTAACAATCAGCCCCAGCATTTT.

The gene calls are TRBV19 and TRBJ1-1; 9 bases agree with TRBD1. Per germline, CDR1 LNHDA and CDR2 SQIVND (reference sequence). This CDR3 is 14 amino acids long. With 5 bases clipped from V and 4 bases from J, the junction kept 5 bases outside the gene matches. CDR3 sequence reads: CASSSGQGLTEAFF. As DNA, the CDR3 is TGTGCCAGTAGTTCGGGACAGGGCCTCACTGAAGCTTTCTTT.